These 11 T cell receptor beta chains originate from one sample sequenced in a study of blood T cell repertoires in COVID-19. Assay: immunoSEQ multiplex PCR; the TCRdb copy retains only in-frame clones and omits some. The top ten hold around 0.7% of the sample, which has around 260,000 clones, over 75% seen once. Sequenced material: peripheral blood. The receptors were sampled from a human donor in a cohort sampled during active COVID-19.

This chain uses TRBV7-2 with TRBJ2-7, with 9 bases matching TRBD2. Germline CDR1 SGHTA, CDR2 FQGNSA. J lost 4 bases, V lost 1 base, and 5 bases had no gene match. The CDR3 totals 15 residues. CDR3 residues: CASSLVSGSRYEQYF. CDR3 bases: TGTGCCAGCAGCTTAGTTAGCGGGAGCCGATACGAGCAGTACTTC.

The chain carries TRBV12-3 or TRBV12-4 and TRBJ2-7, with D perhaps matching TRBD1 (6 bases). V was pared by 3 bases and J by 7 bases, with 13 bases between. CDR3 length: 13 residues. The CDR3, as DNA: TGTGCCAGCAGTTTTGAGGGGGTGGGGGAGCAGTACTTC. Translating gives CASSFEGVGEQYF.

The sample holds one count of this clone. V and J are TRBV7-3 and TRBJ2-1; D possibly corresponds to TRBD1 (5 bases). The CDR3 length is 15 residues. Germline values: CDR1 SGHTA, CDR2 FQGTGA. Trimming took 3 bases from V and 0 from J, leaving 9 bases between them. The CDR3: CASSFFQGSYNEQFF. The CDR3 DNA sequence: TGTGCCAGCAGCTTCTTTCAGGGCTCCTACAATGAGCAGTTCTTC.

The sample holds one count of this clone. The same CDR3 arises from other DNA sequences in this sample as well. V is TRBV28 and J is TRBJ2-7; 7 bases align to TRBD1. Trimming cost V 6 bases and J 2 bases; bases outside gene matches: 4. The germline gives CDR1 MDHEN, CDR2 SYDVKM. The CDR3 totals 13 residues. CDR3 nucleotide sequence: TGTGCCAGCAGCCTGGACAGGACCTACGAGCAGTACTTC. Translating it yields CASSLDRTYEQYF.

This clone appeared a single time. The V and J genes are TRBV30 and TRBJ1-2, with D tentatively TRBD1 (6 bases). From germline, CDR1 is GTSNPN and CDR2 SVGIG (reference sequence). V lost 3 bases and J 8 bases, leaving 16 bases between the germline ends. The CDR3 length is 13 residues. The CDR3 DNA is TGTGCCTGGAGAGGCCAACTCCAGGGGGGCTACACCTTC. Its translation is CAWRGQLQGGYTF.

The CDR3 DNA follows: TGTGCCACCGTGCAGGGGCAGCAGTTCTTC. This translates into CATVQGQQFF. The gene calls are TRBV30 and TRBJ2-1; D is possibly TRBD1 (6 bases). The germline V gene has CDR1 GTSNPN and CDR2 SVGIG (reference sequence). Trimming left V 8 bases short and J 11 bases short, with 13 bases between. This CDR3 region has 10 residues.

This chain joins TRBV27 and TRBJ1-1; TRBD1 might be the D (6 bases). The CDR3 length is 16 residues. The germline CDR1 and CDR2 sequences are MNHEY and SMNVEV (reference sequence). The V end lost 2 bases, the J end lost 1 base, and 14 bases lay between the germline ends. The CDR3 coding sequence is TGTGCCAGCAGTTTACGAAAACAGGGTAAGAACACTGAAGCTTTCTTT. This sequence encodes CASSLRKQGKNTEAFF.

This chain joins TRBV7-2 and TRBJ2-7, with D tentatively TRBD2 (6 bases). Trimming took off 1 base at V and 2 bases at J, with 12 bases between the two ends. Germline V gene data show CDR1 as SGHTA and CDR2 as FQGNSA. The CDR3 sequence is 15 residues long. CDR3 nucleotide sequence: TGTGCCAGCAGCTTAGGGGGACTGGTAACCTACGAGCAGTACTTC. Protein product: CASSLGGLVTYEQYF.

The sample holds one count of this clone. This sequence joins TRBV10-3 and TRBJ1-2; unclear D gene. CDR1 is ENHRY, CDR2 SYGVKD, per germline. This CDR3 is built from 17 residues. With 0 bases removed from V and 5 bases from J, the gap between germline ends came to 19 bases. The CDR3, as DNA: TGTGCCATCAGTGAGTCGAAGTCGGAGAGGGTTGAATATGGCTACACCTTC. This sequence encodes CAISESKSERVEYGYTF.

The chain employs TRBV11-2 and TRBJ2-7, with D possibly being TRBD2 (6 bases). Germline loops: CDR1 SGHAT, CDR2 FQNNGV. The CDR3 has 16 amino acids. V lost 4 bases and J 2 bases, leaving 18 bases between the germline ends. CDR3 in amino acids: CASSSRLTGATYEQYF. Written as DNA, the CDR3 is TGTGCCAGCAGCTCCCGGTTAACGGGAGCTACCTACGAGCAGTACTTC.

This sequence joins TRBV3-1 (or the pseudogene TRBV3-2) and TRBJ2-2, with 10 bases matching TRBD1. The V gene end was trimmed by 6 bases and the J gene end by 5 bases; junction bases not matched to a gene: 9. This CDR3 spans 16 amino acids. The V gene's germline CDR1 is LGHDT and CDR2 YNNKEL (reference sequence). In nucleotides, the CDR3 is TGTGCCAGCAGAAAGGGACAGGGGCTGGCGACCGGGGAGCTGTTTTTT. Translation gives CASRKGQGLATGELFF.